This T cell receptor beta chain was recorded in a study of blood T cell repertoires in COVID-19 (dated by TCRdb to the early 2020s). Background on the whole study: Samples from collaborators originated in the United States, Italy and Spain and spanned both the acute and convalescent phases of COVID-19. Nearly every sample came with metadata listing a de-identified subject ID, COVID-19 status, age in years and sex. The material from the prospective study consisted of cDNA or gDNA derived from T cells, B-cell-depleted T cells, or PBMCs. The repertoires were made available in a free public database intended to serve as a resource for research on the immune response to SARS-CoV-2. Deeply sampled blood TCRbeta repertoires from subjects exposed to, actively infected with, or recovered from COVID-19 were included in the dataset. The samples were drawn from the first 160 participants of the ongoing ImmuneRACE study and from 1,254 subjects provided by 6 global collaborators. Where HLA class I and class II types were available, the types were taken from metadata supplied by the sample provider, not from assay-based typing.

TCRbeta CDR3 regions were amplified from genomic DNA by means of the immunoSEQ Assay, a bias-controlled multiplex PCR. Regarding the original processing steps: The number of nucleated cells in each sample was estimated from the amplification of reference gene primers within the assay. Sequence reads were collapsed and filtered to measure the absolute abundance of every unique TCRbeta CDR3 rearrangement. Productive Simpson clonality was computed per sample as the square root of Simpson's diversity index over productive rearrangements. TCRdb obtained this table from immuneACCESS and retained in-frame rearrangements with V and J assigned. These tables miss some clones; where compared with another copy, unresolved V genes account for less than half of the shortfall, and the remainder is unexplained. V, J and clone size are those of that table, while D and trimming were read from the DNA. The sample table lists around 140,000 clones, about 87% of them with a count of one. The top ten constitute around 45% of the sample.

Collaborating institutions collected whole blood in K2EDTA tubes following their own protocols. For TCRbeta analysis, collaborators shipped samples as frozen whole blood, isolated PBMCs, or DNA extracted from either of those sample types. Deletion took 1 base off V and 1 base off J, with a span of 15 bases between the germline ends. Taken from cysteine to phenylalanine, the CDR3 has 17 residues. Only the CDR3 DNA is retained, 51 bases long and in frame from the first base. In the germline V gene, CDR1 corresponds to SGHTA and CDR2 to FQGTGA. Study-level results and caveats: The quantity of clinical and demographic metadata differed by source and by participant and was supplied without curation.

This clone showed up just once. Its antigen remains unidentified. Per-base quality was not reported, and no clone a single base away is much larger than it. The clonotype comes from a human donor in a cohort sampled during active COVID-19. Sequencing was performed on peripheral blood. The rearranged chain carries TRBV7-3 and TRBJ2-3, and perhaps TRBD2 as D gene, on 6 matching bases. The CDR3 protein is CASSLNPPGGGTDTQYF. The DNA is TGTGCCAGCAGCTTAAACCCCCCCGGAGGGGGCACAGATACGCAGTATTTT. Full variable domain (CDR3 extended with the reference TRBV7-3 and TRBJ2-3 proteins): GAGVSQTPSNKVTEKGKYVELRCDPISGHTALYWYRQSLGQGPEFLIYFQGTGAADDSGLPNDRFFAVRPEGSVSTLKIQRTERGDSAVYLCASSLNPPGGGTDTQYFGPGTRLTVL.